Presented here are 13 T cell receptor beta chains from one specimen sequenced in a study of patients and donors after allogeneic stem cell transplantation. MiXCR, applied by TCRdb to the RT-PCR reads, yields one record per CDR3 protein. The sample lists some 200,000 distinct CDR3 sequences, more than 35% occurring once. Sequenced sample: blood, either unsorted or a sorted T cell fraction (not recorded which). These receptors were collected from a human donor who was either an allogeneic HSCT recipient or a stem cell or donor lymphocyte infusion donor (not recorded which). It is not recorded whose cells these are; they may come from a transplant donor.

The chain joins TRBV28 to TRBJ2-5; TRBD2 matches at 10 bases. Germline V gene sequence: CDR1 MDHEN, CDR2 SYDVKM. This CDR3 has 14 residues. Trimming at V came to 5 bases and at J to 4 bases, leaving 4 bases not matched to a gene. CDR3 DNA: TGTGCCAGCAGTCCCCGACTAGCGGGAGAGACCCAGTACTTC. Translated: CASSPRLAGETQYF.

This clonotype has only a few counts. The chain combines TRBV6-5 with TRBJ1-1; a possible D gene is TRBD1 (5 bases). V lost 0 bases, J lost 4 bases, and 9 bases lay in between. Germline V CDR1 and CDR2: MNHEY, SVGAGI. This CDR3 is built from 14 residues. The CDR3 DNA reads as TGTGCCAGCAGTTACTCGGAGGGGAGCACTGAAGCTTTCTTT. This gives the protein CASSYSEGSTEAFF.

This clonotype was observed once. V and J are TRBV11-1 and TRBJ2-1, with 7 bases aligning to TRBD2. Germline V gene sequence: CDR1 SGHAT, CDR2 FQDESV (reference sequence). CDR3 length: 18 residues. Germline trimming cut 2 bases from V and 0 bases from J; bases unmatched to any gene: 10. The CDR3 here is CASSLNGASGSSYNEQFF. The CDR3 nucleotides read TGTGCCAGCAGCTTAAATGGGGCTAGCGGAAGCTCCTACAATGAGCAGTTCTTC.

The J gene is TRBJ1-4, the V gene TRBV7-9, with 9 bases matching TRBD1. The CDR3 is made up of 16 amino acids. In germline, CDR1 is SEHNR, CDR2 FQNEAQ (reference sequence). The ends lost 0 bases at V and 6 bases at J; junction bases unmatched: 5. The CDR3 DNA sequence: TGTGCCAGCAGCTTAGCGCCGGGACAGGGATATGAAAAACTGTTTTTT. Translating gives CASSLAPGQGYEKLFF. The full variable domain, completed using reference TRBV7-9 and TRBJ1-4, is DTGVSQNPRHKITKRGQNVTFRCDPISEHNRLYWYRQTLGQGPEFLTYFQNEAQLEKSRLLSDRFSAERPKGSFSTLEIQRTEQGDSAMYLCASSLAPGQGYEKLFFGSGTQLSVL.

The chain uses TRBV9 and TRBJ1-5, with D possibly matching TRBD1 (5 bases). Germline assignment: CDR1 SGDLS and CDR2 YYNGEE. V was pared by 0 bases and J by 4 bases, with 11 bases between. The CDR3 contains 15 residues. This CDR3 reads CASSVAGIDNQPQHF. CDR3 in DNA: TGTGCCAGCAGCGTAGCAGGGATCGATAATCAGCCCCAGCATTTT.

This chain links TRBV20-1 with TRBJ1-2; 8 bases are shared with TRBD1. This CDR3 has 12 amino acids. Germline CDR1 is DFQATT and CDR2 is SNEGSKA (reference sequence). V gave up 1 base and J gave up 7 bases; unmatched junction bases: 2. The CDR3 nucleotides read TGCAGTGCTAGAGTTACAGGGGGTGGCTACACCTTC. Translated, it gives CSARVTGGGYTF.

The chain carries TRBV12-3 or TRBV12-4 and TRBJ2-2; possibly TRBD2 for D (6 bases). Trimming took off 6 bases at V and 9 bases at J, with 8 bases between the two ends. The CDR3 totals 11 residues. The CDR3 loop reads CASRLARELFF. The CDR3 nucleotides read TGTGCCAGCAGGCTAGCGAGGGAGCTGTTTTTT.

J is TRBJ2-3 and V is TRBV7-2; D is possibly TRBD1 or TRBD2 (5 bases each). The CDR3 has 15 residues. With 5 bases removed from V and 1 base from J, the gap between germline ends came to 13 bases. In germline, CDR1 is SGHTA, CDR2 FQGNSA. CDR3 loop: CASSVRQRGTDTQYF. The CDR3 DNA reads TGTGCCAGCAGCGTGAGACAGAGGGGCACAGATACGCAGTATTTT.

The CDR3 nucleotides read TGCGCCAGCAGCCAAGATGTGGAGATGAGCTCCTACAATGAGCAGTTCTTC. This codes for CASSQDVEMSSYNEQFF. The chain has TRBV4-3 and TRBJ2-1; D is unclear. The germline V and J ends were trimmed by 0 bases and 0 bases, with 12 bases remaining between them. From germline, CDR1 is LGHNA and CDR2 YSLEER. This CDR3 comprises 17 residues.

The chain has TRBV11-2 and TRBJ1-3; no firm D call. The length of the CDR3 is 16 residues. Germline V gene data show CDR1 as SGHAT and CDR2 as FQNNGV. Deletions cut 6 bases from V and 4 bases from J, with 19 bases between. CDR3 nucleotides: TGTGCCAGCAGGACCCTCACGGGGTCGGAAGGAAACACCATATATTTT. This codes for CASRTLTGSEGNTIYF.

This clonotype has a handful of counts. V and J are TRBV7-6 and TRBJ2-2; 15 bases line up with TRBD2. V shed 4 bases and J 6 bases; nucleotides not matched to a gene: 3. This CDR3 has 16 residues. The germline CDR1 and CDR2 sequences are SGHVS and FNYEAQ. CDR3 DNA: TGTGCCAGCAGCTCCGGACTAGCGGGAGGGTCCGGGGAGCTGTTTTTT. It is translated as CASSSGLAGGSGELFF.

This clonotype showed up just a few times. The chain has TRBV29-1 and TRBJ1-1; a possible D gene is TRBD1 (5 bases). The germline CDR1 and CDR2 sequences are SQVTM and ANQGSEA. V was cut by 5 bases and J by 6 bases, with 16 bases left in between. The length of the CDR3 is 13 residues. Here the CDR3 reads CSVPGPGEAEAFF. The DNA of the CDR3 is TGCAGCGTTCCGGGACCGGGGGAAGCTGAAGCTTTCTTT.

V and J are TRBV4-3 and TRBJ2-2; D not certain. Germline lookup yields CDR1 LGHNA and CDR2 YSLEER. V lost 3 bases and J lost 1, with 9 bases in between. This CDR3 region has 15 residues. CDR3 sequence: CASSQGRLNTGELFF. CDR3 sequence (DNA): TGCGCCAGCAGCCAGGGCCGACTGAACACCGGGGAGCTGTTTTTT.